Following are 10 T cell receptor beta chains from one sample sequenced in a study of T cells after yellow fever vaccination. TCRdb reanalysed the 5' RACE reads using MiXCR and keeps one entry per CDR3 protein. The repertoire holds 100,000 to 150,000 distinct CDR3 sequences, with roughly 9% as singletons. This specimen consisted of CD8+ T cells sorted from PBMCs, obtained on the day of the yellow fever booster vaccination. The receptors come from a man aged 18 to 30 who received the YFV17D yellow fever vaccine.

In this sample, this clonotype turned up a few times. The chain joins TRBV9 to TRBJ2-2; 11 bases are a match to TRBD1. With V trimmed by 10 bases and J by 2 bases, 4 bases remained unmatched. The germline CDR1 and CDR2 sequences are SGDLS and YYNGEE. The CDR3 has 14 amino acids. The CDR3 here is CAGGQGANTGELFF. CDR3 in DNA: TGTGCCGGAGGACAGGGGGCCAACACCGGGGAGCTGTTTTTT.

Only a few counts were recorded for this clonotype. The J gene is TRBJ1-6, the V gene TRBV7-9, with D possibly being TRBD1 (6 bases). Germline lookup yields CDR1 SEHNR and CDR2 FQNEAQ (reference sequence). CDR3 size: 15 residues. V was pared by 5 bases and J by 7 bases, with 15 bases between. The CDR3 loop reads CASSREGVYNSPLHF. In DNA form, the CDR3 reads TGTGCCAGCAGCCGTGAGGGGGTATACAATTCACCCCTCCACTTT.

In nucleotides, the CDR3 is TGCGCCAGCAGCCACGGTCAGGGCAGCCACGAGCAGTACTTC. Amino acid sequence: CASSHGQGSHEQYF. The chain links TRBV4-3 to TRBJ2-7; perhaps TRBD1 as D (5 bases). V was cut by 3 bases and J by 5 bases, with 14 bases left in between. Germline-derived CDR1 and CDR2 are LGHNA and YSLEER. The CDR3 covers 14 residues.

CDR3 residues: CASSFTGGTNEKLFF. The CDR3 DNA reads as TGCGCCAGCAGCTTTACAGGGGGAACTAATGAAAAACTGTTTTTT. The chain links TRBV5-1 to TRBJ1-4; 8 bases are shared with TRBD1. With V trimmed by 2 bases and J by 1 base, 1 base remained unmatched. The CDR3 loop spans 15 amino acids. Germline lookup yields CDR1 SGHRS and CDR2 YFSETQ.

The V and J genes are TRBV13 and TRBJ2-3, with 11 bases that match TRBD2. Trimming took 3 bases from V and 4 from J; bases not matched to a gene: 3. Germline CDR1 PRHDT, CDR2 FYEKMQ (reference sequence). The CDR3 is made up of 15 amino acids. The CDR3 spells CASSFSGGASDTQYF. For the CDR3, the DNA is TGTGCCAGCAGCTTTAGCGGGGGGGCATCAGATACGCAGTATTTT.

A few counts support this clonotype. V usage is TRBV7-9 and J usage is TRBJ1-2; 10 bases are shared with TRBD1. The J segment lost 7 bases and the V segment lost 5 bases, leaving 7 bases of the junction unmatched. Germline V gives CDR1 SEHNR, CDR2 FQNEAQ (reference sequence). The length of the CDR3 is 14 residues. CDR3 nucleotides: TGTGCCAGCAGCACAACGACAGGGGGCTCTGGCTACACCTTC. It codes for CASSTTTGGSGYTF. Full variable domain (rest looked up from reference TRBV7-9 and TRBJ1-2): DTGVSQNPRHKITKRGQNVTFRCDPISEHNRLYWYRQTLGQGPEFLTYFQNEAQLEKSRLLSDRFSAERPKGSFSTLEIQRTEQGDSAMYLCASSTTTGGSGYTFGSGTRLTVV.

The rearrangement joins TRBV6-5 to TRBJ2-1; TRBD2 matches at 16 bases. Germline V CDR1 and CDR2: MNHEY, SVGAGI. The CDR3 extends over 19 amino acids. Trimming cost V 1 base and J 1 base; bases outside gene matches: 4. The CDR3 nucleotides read TGTGCCAGCAGTTACTTCGGGACTAGCGGGGGGGCGTCCTACAATGAGCAGTTCTTC. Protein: CASSYFGTSGGASYNEQFF.

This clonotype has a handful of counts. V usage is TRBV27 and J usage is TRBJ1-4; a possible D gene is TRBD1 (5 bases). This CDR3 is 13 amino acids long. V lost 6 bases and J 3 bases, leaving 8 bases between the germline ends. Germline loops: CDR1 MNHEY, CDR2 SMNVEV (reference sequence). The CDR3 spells CASRRGSNEKLFF. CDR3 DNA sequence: TGTGCCAGCAGACGGGGCTCTAATGAAAAACTGTTTTTT.

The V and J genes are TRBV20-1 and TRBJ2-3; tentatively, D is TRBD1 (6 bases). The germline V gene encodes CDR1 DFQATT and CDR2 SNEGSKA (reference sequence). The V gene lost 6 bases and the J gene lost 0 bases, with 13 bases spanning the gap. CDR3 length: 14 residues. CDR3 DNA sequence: TGCAGTGCCTATCCGGGACAAAGCACAGATACGCAGTATTTT. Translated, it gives CSAYPGQSTDTQYF.

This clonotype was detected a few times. The CDR3 spells CSAQGTEAFF. DNA of the CDR3: TGCAGTGCGCAAGGTACTGAAGCTTTCTTT. The chain has TRBV20-1 and TRBJ1-1; D not certain. Germline CDR1 and CDR2: DFQATT and SNEGSKA (reference sequence). With 6 bases removed from V and 5 bases from J, the gap between germline ends came to 7 bases. The CDR3 is 10 amino acids.